One and the same sample provided the 6 T cell receptor beta chains below, sequenced in a study of blood T cells in healthy people across ages. PCR was performed a second time for roughly 6 to 12 cycles using a sample-barcoded 5' primer and a J-beta primer mix. TCRdb re-derived calls from the 5' RACE reads in MiXCR, one entry per CDR3 protein. The sample has some 940,000 distinct CDR3 sequences; under 35% are singletons. The sample also formed part of further work on T cells of mothers and their children.

Material: blood. The receptors derive from a woman aged 40 to 50 in good health.

In this sample, this clonotype turned up a few times. An end of the junction does not agree with germline; a read error may underlie this. The chain combines TRBV7-2 with TRBJ2-5; possibly TRBD2 for D (6 bases). This CDR3 region has 14 residues. CDR1 and CDR2 from the germline V gene are SGHTA and FQGNSA. The CDR3 loop reads CVSRRLGDQETQYF. Written as DNA, the CDR3 is TGTGTCAGCAGACGACTAGGGGACCAAGAGACCCAGTACTTC.

The V gene is TRBV4-1, the J gene TRBJ1-5; D perhaps matches TRBD1 (5 bases). V lost 6 bases to trimming and J lost 11 bases, with 23 bases between them. Germline CDR1 and CDR2: MGHRA and YSYEKL. This CDR3 has 15 residues. In nucleotides, the CDR3 is TGCGCCAGCAGTGCGGGACCCAGGGCATGGGATTCCCAGCATTTT. Translating it yields CASSAGPRAWDSQHF.

In this sample, this clonotype turned up a few times. This chain uses TRBV3-1 with TRBJ1-2, with TRBD1 identical over 7 bases. Losses at the gene ends were 3 bases for V and 0 bases for J; bases not matched to a gene: 1. The CDR3 runs to 14 residues. Germline CDR1 and CDR2: LGHDT and YNNKEL (reference sequence). Written as DNA, the CDR3 is TGTGCCAGCAGCCACGGACAGGCTAACTATGGCTACACCTTC. As protein: CASSHGQANYGYTF.

CDR3 sequence reads: CASKRVNTGELFF. DNA of the CDR3: TGTGCCAGCAAGCGGGTGAACACCGGGGAGCTGTTTTTT. The rearrangement joins TRBV6-2 or TRBV6-3 to TRBJ2-2; tentative D call: TRBD2 (6 bases). The CDR3 is 13 amino acids. V lost 7 bases and J 1 base, leaving 7 bases between the germline ends. Germline V gene sequence: CDR1 MNHEY, CDR2 SVGEGT.

The rearrangement links TRBV11-2 to TRBJ2-7; D not certain. CDR1 and CDR2 from the germline V gene are SGHAT and FQNNGV. The V end lost 3 bases, the J end lost 3 bases, and 12 bases lay between the germline ends. This CDR3 is 14 amino acids long. The CDR3 reads CASSLPLGFYEQYF. CDR3 sequence (DNA): TGTGCCAGCAGCTTGCCCTTGGGGTTCTACGAGCAGTACTTC. The full variable domain, rest sourced from reference TRBV11-2 and TRBJ2-7, is EAGVAQSPRYKIIEKRQSVAFWCNPISGHATLYWYQQILGQGPKLLIQFQNNGVVDDSQLPKDRFSAERLKGVDSTLKIQPAKLEDSAVYLCASSLPLGFYEQYFGPGTRLTVT.

The chain is built from TRBV29-1 and TRBJ1-2; 9 nucleotides agree with TRBD1. Germline lookup yields CDR1 SQVTM and CDR2 ANQGSEA. The J segment lost 10 bases and the V segment lost 4 bases, leaving 4 bases of the junction unmatched. This CDR3 is built from 11 residues. The CDR3 sequence: CSVVRTGDYTF. The CDR3 coding sequence is TGCAGCGTTGTCAGGACAGGGGACTACACCTTC.